The 11 T cell receptor beta chains given below trace back to one sample, sequenced in a study of T cell repertoires in cytomegalovirus infection. In TCRdb, the reads were re-called with MiXCR into one record per CDR3 protein. The sample yields 650,000 to 900,000 distinct CDR3 sequences, over 25% seen once. For these TCRs, the target antigens are not known. Sequencing used cultured CD8+ T cells from PBMCs, obtained from culture after CMV antigen stimulation. The receptors come from a human donor in good health (CMV status not recorded). Some clones in this sample may be carry-over from other donors' samples.

The chain uses TRBV6-6 and TRBJ1-5; TRBD1 agrees at 10 bases. V lost 4 bases to trimming and J lost 3 bases; unmatched junction nucleotides: 6. The CDR3 runs to 16 residues. Germline lookup yields CDR1 MNHNY and CDR2 SVGAGI (reference sequence). CDR3 loop: CASSSPGTGANQPQHF. The CDR3 region has the DNA TGTGCCAGCAGTTCCCCCGGGACAGGGGCCAATCAGCCCCAGCATTTT.

This clonotype occurred a few times. This chain joins TRBV7-9 and TRBJ2-2; 7 bases are a match to TRBD2. CDR1 is SEHNR, CDR2 FQNEAQ, per germline (reference sequence). The CDR3 has 16 amino acids. Trimming at V came to 2 bases and at J to 0 bases, leaving 3 bases not matched to a gene. CDR3 coding DNA: TGTGCCAGCAGCTTACCCGGACTAGCGAACACCGGGGAGCTGTTTTTT. This sequence encodes CASSLPGLANTGELFF.

This clonotype was detected only a few times. The V gene is TRBV12-3 or TRBV12-4, the J gene TRBJ1-2, with 7 nucleotides matching TRBD1. Trimming at V came to 6 bases and at J to 6 bases, leaving 16 bases not matched to a gene. The CDR3 is 16 amino acids. The chain's CDR3 is CASRIDGQALTDGYTF. The CDR3 nucleotides are TGTGCCAGCAGGATAGACGGACAGGCCCTAACTGATGGCTACACCTTC.

This sequence joins TRBV6-2 or TRBV6-3 and TRBJ2-7; 10 bases line up with TRBD2. CDR3 size: 15 residues. V dropped 2 bases and J dropped 4; count of bases not matched to a gene: 5. Germline V CDR1 and CDR2: MNHEY, SVGEGT. For the CDR3, the DNA is TGTGCCAGCAGTTACCAGCGGGGGGGCCCGTACGAGCAGTACTTC. This encodes CASSYQRGGPYEQYF.

The chain combines TRBV7-4 with TRBJ1-1, with D hard to call. This CDR3 spans 18 amino acids. The V and J ends lost 4 bases and 5 bases respectively, with 26 bases between them. Germline V lookup: CDR1 SGHVT, CDR2 SQSDAQ. This chain's CDR3 is CASSSATRTVQHITEAFF. The CDR3 nucleotides are TGTGCCAGCAGCTCCGCGACCAGGACGGTACAACATATTACTGAAGCTTTCTTT.

This clonotype was observed a few times. V is TRBV7-6 and J is TRBJ2-3; D is ambiguous. This CDR3 spans 12 amino acids. The germline V gene has CDR1 SGHVS and CDR2 FNYEAQ. Trimming left V 5 bases short and J 7 bases short, with 10 bases between. The CDR3 nucleotides are TGTGCCAGCAGCATGAGAAAAAATACGCAGTATTTT. Translated, it gives CASSMRKNTQYF.

This clonotype was seen repeatedly, ten times or more. The rearrangement joins TRBV12-3 or TRBV12-4 to TRBJ2-2; D remains ambiguous. V lost 7 bases to trimming and J lost 6 bases, with 6 bases between them. This CDR3 is 11 amino acids long. The CDR3 region is CASMVPGELFF. In nucleotides, the CDR3 is TGTGCCAGCATGGTCCCCGGGGAGCTGTTTTTT.

Regarding this clonotype: At one end, the junction sequence differs from germline, possibly due to a read error. The chain carries TRBV10-2 and TRBJ1-1; D call uncertain. Germline V gives CDR1 WSHSY, CDR2 SAAADI. CDR3 size: 15 residues. The CDR3 DNA reads as TGCACCAGCAGCCCTCGGGTAGGTCGATCGACTGAAGCTTTCTTT. It is translated as CTSSPRVGRSTEAFF.

The chain employs TRBV20-1 and TRBJ1-2, with a tentative D call TRBD1 (6 bases). Germline CDR1 DFQATT, CDR2 SNEGSKA (reference sequence). This CDR3 is built from 14 residues. V shed 0 bases and J shed 4 bases, with 12 bases lying between them. CDR3 bases: TGCAGTGCTAGAGATAGGGAAGGGGGCTATGGCTACACCTTC. Protein product: CSARDREGGYGYTF.

J is TRBJ2-2 and V is TRBV6-1; possible D gene TRBD1, 5 bases. Germline assignment: CDR1 MNHNS and CDR2 SASEGT. Trimming cost V 9 bases and J 7 bases, with 18 bases left between them. The CDR3 runs to 14 residues. In DNA form, the CDR3 reads TGTGCCAGTGAGGTTCGGGCAGGGCGCGGGGAGCTGTTTTTT. Protein: CASEVRAGRGELFF.

The table lists this clonotype with a few counts. This rearrangement joins TRBV7-9 to TRBJ2-1; TRBD1 matches 10 bases. Germline V gene sequence: CDR1 SEHNR, CDR2 FQNEAQ (reference sequence). This CDR3 is 19 amino acids long. V lost 6 bases, J lost 0 bases, and 14 bases stayed unmatched. CDR3 sequence (DNA): TGTGCCAGCAGGCCCCCCGTGACAGGGGGCGCGGTCTCCTACAATGAGCAGTTCTTC. Protein: CASRPPVTGGAVSYNEQFF.